What follows are 17 T cell receptor beta chains derived from one specimen sequenced in a study of somatic mutations in cytotoxic T cells in rheumatoid arthritis. Data came from immunoSEQ multiplex PCR; TCRdb stores just in-frame clones and leaves some out. The data hold 10,000 to 13,000 clones, with 65% to 80% observed a single time. Sequencing input: CD8+ T cells sorted from blood. Receptors were obtained from an adult with rheumatoid arthritis.

Written as DNA, the CDR3 is TGTGCCAGCAGCCAATCGACAGGGTCTGGGGCCAACGTCCTGACTTTC. Translating it yields CASSQSTGSGANVLTF. The chain recombines TRBV4-2 with TRBJ2-6, with TRBD1 identical over 7 bases. Germline CDR1 LGHNA, CDR2 YNFKEQ. This CDR3 is built from 16 residues. Trimming took 2 bases from V and 1 from J; bases not matched to a gene: 2.

There are a few counts of this clone. CDR3 nucleotides: TGTGCCAGCAGCCAAACAGGGAGGGAGCCCCAGCATTTT. Residues: CASSQTGREPQHF. The chain has TRBV11-3 and TRBJ1-5, with a tentative D call TRBD1 (6 bases). Between the trimmed V and J ends, which lost 5 bases and 8 bases, there was a span of 13 bases. This CDR3 has 13 amino acids. Germline lookup yields CDR1 SGHNT and CDR2 YENEEA.

This chain uses TRBV11-2 with TRBJ2-7; 8 nucleotides align to TRBD1. With V trimmed by 5 bases and J by 4 bases, 7 bases remained unmatched. The CDR3 totals 14 residues. Germline values: CDR1 SGHAT, CDR2 FQNNGV. This CDR3 reads CASSPRDRPYEQYF. The DNA of the CDR3 is TGTGCCAGCAGCCCCAGGGACAGGCCATACGAGCAGTACTTC.

This clone has only one observation. V gene TRBV25-1 combines with J gene TRBJ2-2; D not certain. With 5 bases removed from V and 4 bases from J, the gap between germline ends came to 14 bases. The germline CDR1 and CDR2 sequences are MGHDK and SYGVNS. This CDR3 comprises 15 residues. CDR3: CASSTLRPSTGELFF. The CDR3 DNA sequence: TGTGCCAGCAGTACCCTCCGGCCCTCCACCGGGGAGCTGTTTTTT.

The chain couples TRBV9 to TRBJ1-1; D uncertain. Germline-derived CDR1 and CDR2 are SGDLS and YYNGEE. V was pared by 1 base and J by 1 base, with 20 bases between. CDR3 length: 18 residues. Here the CDR3 DNA reads TGTGCCAGCAGCGTATCCTCAGTAGACGTTTTGTGGAACACTGAAGCTTTCTTT. The encoded protein is CASSVSSVDVLWNTEAFF.

This clone was seen a handful of times. J is TRBJ1-6 and V is TRBV25-1; D is perhaps TRBD1 (5 bases). The CDR3 is made up of 15 amino acids. The V gene lost 4 bases and the J gene lost 11 bases, with 18 bases spanning the gap. Germline loops: CDR1 MGHDK, CDR2 SYGVNS. The CDR3 is CASSAPGTGRAPLHF. In DNA, the CDR3 is TGTGCCAGCAGTGCCCCCGGGACGGGGAGGGCACCCCTCCACTTT.

V is TRBV5-6 and J is TRBJ1-2; maybe TRBD1 (5 bases). The CDR3 length is 13 residues. Germline V CDR1 and CDR2: SGHDT, YYEEEE. Trimming cost V 2 bases and J 9 bases, with 14 bases left between them. CDR3 DNA sequence: TGTGCCAGCAGCTTTGGCGCGGGACGGCGCTACACCTTC. This sequence encodes CASSFGAGRRYTF.

This clone has a handful of counts. V usage is TRBV13 and J usage is TRBJ2-1; weak D call: TRBD1 (5 bases). The V and J ends lost 7 bases and 1 base respectively, with 20 bases between them. The CDR3 runs to 17 residues. Germline V CDR1 and CDR2: PRHDT, FYEKMQ (reference sequence). The CDR3 DNA reads TGTGCCAGCACGATCTCCCAGGGCCCCGTGTCCTACAATGAGCAGTTCTTC. This sequence encodes CASTISQGPVSYNEQFF.

The rearrangement joins TRBV4-1 to TRBJ2-7; TRBD2 aligns across 16 bases. The germline V gene has CDR1 MGHRA and CDR2 YSYEKL. The CDR3 is made up of 16 amino acids. Trimming cost V 4 bases and J 2 bases; bases outside gene matches: 2. Written as DNA, the CDR3 is TGCGCCAGCAGCCTGGGGACTAGCGGGGGGGCCTACGAGCAGTACTTC. Translation: CASSLGTSGGAYEQYF.

V is TRBV5-5 and J is TRBJ2-7; TRBD2 aligns across 11 bases. Germline lookup yields CDR1 SGHKS and CDR2 YYEKEE (reference sequence). The junction had 6 bases not matched to a gene; V was cut back by 4 bases and J by 6 bases. The CDR3 has 14 amino acids. This CDR3 is CASSSSGGVIEQYF. DNA of the CDR3: TGTGCCAGCAGCAGTAGCGGGGGGGTGATCGAGCAGTACTTC. Using reference TRBV5-5 and TRBJ2-7 for the parts outside the CDR3, the full variable domain is DAGVTQSPTHLIKTRGQQVTLRCSPISGHKSVSWYQQVLGQGPQFIFQYYEKEERGRGNFPDRFSARQFPNYSSELNVNALLLGDSALYLCASSSSGGVIEQYFGPGTRLTVT.

This clone is large by share. The rearrangement links TRBV4-1 to TRBJ2-3; D perhaps matches TRBD1 (5 bases). The CDR3 is made up of 17 amino acids. Trimming shortened V by 0 bases and J by 2 bases, and 15 bases separated the two germline ends. The germline gives CDR1 MGHRA, CDR2 YSYEKL. This CDR3 is CASSQDRWGGPTDTQYF. CDR3 nucleotide sequence: TGCGCCAGCAGCCAAGATCGATGGGGCGGACCCACAGATACGCAGTATTTT.

The chain has TRBV14 and TRBJ2-7; D unclear. Trimming pared 2 bases from V and 5 bases from J, leaving 13 bases between. The CDR3 contains 14 residues. Germline CDR1 is SGHDN and CDR2 is FVKESK. The CDR3: CASSQRYPLDEQYF. CDR3 sequence (DNA): TGTGCCAGCAGCCAAAGATACCCTTTGGACGAGCAGTACTTC.

The chain recombines TRBV13 with TRBJ1-5, with unresolved D. V gave up 0 bases and J gave up 6 bases, with 9 bases separating them. This CDR3 contains 14 residues. Germline assignment: CDR1 PRHDT and CDR2 FYEKMQ (reference sequence). The CDR3 loop is CASSLGLSGQPQHF. Written as DNA, the CDR3 is TGTGCCAGCAGCTTAGGCCTTTCGGGTCAGCCCCAGCATTTT.

In this sample, this clone turned up a few times. J is TRBJ2-7 and V is TRBV18; D gene unclear. V gave up 6 bases and J gave up 5 bases, with 14 bases separating them. The CDR3 is made up of 13 amino acids. The germline V gene has CDR1 KGHSH and CDR2 LQKENI. The CDR3 loop is CASSLGPVDEQYF. The CDR3 nucleotides are TGTGCCAGCTCTCTCGGGCCTGTGGACGAGCAGTACTTC. Combining the CDR3 with reference TRBV18 and TRBJ2-7 gives the whole variable domain NAGVMQNPRHLVRRRGQEARLRCSPMKGHSHVYWYRQLPEEGLKFMVYLQKENIIDESGMPKERFSAEFPKEGPSILRIQQVVRGDSAAYFCASSLGPVDEQYFGPGTRLTVT.

The chain recombines TRBV6-1 with TRBJ2-3; a possible D gene is TRBD1 (5 bases). CDR3 length: 15 residues. The V gene lost 8 bases and the J gene lost 1 base, with 16 bases spanning the gap. Germline V gene data show CDR1 as MNHNS and CDR2 as SASEGT. CDR3 in DNA: TGTGCCAGCGGGGCTGGACGACGGGGCACAGATACGCAGTATTTT. Encoded protein: CASGAGRRGTDTQYF.

This clone was seen once. The chain uses TRBV27 and TRBJ1-2; no firm D call. The CDR3 length is 14 residues. In germline, CDR1 is MNHEY, CDR2 SMNVEV (reference sequence). V dropped 6 bases and J dropped 2 bases, with 13 bases sitting between them. CDR3 DNA sequence: TGTGCCAGCAGCAGTTCTATCCGCAACTATGGCTACACCTTC. Translating gives CASSSSIRNYGYTF.

V is TRBV6-1 and J is TRBJ1-5; D is uncertain. In germline, CDR1 is MNHNS, CDR2 SASEGT. The CDR3 is 12 amino acids. The V end lost 6 bases, the J end lost 10 bases, and 13 bases lay between the germline ends. CDR3 in DNA: TGTGCCAGCAGGCGTGGGAGTGGACCCCAGCATTTT. The encoded protein is CASRRGSGPQHF.